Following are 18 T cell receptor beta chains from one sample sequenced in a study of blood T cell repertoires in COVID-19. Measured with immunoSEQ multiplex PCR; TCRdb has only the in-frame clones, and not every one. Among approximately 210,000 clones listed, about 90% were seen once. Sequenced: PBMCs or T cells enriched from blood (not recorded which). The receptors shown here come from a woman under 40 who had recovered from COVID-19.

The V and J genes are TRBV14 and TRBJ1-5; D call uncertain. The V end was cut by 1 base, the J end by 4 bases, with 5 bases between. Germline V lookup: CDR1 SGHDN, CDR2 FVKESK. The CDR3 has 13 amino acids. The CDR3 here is CASSQGHNQPQHF. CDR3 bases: TGTGCCAGCAGCCAAGGACATAATCAGCCCCAGCATTTT.

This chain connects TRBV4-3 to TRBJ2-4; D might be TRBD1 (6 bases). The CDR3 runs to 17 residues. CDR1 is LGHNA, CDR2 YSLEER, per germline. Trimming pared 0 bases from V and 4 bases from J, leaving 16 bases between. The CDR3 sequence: CASSQDRFGGLKNIQYF. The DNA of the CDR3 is TGCGCCAGCAGCCAAGATCGGTTTGGGGGCCTAAAAAACATTCAGTACTTC.

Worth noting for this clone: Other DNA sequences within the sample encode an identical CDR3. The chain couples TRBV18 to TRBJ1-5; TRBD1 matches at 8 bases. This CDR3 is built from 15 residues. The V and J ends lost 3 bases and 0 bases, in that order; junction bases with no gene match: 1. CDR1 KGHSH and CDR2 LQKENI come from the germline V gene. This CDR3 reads CASSPQGASNQPQHF. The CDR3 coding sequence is TGTGCCAGCTCACCTCAGGGGGCTAGCAATCAGCCCCAGCATTTT.

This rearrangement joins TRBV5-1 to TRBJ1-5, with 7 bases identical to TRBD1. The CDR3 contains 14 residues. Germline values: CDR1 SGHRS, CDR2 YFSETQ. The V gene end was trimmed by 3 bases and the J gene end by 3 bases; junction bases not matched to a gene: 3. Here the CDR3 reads CASSSGQLNQPQHF. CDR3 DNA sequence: TGCGCCAGCAGCTCGGGACAGCTCAATCAGCCCCAGCATTTT.

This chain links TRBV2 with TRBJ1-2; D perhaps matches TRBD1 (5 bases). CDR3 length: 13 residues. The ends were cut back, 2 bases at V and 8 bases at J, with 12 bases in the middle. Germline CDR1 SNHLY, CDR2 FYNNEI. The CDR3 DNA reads TGTGCCAGCAGTGAACGGCAGGGAGGCGGCTACACCTTC. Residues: CASSERQGGGYTF.

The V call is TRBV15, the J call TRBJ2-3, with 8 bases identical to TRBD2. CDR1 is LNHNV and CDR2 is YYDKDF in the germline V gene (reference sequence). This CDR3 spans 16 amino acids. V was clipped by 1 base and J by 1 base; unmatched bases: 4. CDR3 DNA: TGTGCCACCAGCAGAGGTGGGCGGGGGGGCACAGATACGCAGTATTTT. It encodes CATSRGGRGGTDTQYF.

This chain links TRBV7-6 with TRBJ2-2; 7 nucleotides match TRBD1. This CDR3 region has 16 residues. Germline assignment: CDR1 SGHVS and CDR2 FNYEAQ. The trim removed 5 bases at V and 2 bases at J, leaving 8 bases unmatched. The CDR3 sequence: CASSPPTGSNTGELFF. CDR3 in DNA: TGTGCCAGCAGCCCTCCGACAGGGAGTAACACCGGGGAGCTGTTTTTT.

CDR3 in amino acids: CASSLEGSGYTF. CDR3 DNA: TGTGCCAGCAGCTTAGAAGGGAGTGGCTACACCTTC. V usage is TRBV7-2 and J usage is TRBJ1-2; D is ambiguous. Trimming pared 1 base from V and 7 bases from J, leaving 7 bases between. The V gene's germline CDR1 is SGHTA and CDR2 FQGNSA. The CDR3 contains 12 residues. The variable domain in full, with the rest retrieved from reference TRBV7-2 and TRBJ1-2, is GAGVSQSPSNKVTEKGKDVELRCDPISGHTALYWYRQSLGQGLEFLIYFQGNSAPDKSGLPSDRFSAERTGGSVSTLTIQRTQQEDSAVYLCASSLEGSGYTFGSGTRLTVV.

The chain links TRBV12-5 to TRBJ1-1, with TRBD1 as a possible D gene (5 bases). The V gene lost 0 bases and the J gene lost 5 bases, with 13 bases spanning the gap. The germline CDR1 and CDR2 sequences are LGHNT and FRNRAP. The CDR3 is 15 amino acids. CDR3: CASGLVRDSGTEAFF. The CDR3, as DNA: TGTGCTAGTGGTTTGGTACGGGACTCCGGGACTGAAGCTTTCTTT. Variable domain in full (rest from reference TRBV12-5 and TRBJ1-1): DARVTQTPRHKVTEMGQEVTMRCQPILGHNTVFWYRQTMMQGLELLAYFRNRAPLDDSGMPKDRFSAEMPDATLATLKIQPSEPRDSAVYFCASGLVRDSGTEAFFGQGTRLTVV.

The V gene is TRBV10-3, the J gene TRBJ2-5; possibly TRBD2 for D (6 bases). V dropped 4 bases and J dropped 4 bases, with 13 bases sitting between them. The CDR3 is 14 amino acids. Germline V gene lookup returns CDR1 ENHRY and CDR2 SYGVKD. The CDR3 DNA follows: TGTGCCATCAGTGTGGAGAGGGGAGGAGAGACCCAGTACTTC. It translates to CAISVERGGETQYF.

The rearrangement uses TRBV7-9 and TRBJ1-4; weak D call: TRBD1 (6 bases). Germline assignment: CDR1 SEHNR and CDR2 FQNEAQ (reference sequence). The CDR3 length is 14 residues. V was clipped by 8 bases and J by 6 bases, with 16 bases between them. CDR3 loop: CASAKRGGDEKLFF. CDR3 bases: TGTGCCAGCGCCAAAAGAGGGGGGGATGAAAAACTGTTTTTT.

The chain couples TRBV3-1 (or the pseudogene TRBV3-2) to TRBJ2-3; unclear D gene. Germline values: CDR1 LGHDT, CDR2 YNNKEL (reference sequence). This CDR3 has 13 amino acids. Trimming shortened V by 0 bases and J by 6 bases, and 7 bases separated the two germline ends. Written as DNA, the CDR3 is TGTGCCAGCAGCCAAGATATGGAGGATACGCAGTATTTT. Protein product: CASSQDMEDTQYF.

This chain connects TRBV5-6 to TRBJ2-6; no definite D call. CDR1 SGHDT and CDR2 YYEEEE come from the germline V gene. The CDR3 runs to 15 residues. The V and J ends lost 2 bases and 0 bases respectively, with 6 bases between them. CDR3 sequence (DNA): TGTGCCAGCAGCTTACCCGGCTCTGGGGCCAACGTCCTGACTTTC. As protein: CASSLPGSGANVLTF. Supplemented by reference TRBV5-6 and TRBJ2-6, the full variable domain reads DAGVTQSPTHLIKTRGQQVTLRCSPKSGHDTVSWYQQALGQGPQFIFQYYEEEERQRGNFPDRFSGHQFPNYSSELNVNALLLGDSALYLCASSLPGSGANVLTFGAGSRLTVL.

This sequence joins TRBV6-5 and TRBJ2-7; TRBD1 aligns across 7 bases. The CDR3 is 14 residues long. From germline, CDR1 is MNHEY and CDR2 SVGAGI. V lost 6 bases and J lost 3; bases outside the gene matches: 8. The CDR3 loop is CASSRDREFYEQYF. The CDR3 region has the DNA TGTGCCAGCAGCAGGGACAGAGAATTCTACGAGCAGTACTTC.

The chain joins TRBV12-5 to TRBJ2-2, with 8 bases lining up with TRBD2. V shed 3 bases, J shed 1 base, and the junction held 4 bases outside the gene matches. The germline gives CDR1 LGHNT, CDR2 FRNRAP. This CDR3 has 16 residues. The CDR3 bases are TGTGCTAGTGGTTTAGTAGCGGGATGGAACACCGGGGAGCTGTTTTTT. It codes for CASGLVAGWNTGELFF.

The CDR3 region is CATADRGDGYGYTF. The CDR3 DNA reads as TGTGCCACCGCCGACAGGGGGGATGGCTATGGCTACACCTTC. The chain has TRBV19 and TRBJ1-2; 9 nucleotides line up with TRBD1. After removal of 10 bases from V and 4 bases from J, the junction contained 10 bases not matched to a gene. The germline V gene encodes CDR1 LNHDA and CDR2 SQIVND (reference sequence). The CDR3 covers 14 residues. Together with reference TRBV19 and TRBJ1-2, the CDR3 gives the full variable domain: DGGITQSPKYLFRKEGQNVTLSCEQNLNHDAMYWYRQDPGQGLRLIYYSQIVNDFQKGDIAEGYSVSREKKESFPLTVTSAQKNPTAFYLCATADRGDGYGYTFGSGTRLTVV.

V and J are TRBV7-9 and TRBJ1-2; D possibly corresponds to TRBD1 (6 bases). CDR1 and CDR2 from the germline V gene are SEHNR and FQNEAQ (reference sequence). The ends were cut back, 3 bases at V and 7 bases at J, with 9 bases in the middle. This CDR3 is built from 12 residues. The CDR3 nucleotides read TGTGCCAGCAGCTTCCCAGGGGCTGGCTACACCTTC. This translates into CASSFPGAGYTF.

The CDR3 DNA reads as TGTGCCAGCAGCCACACTAGCGGGTTTTACGAGCAGTACTTC. Translated, it gives CASSHTSGFYEQYF. The V gene is TRBV5-8, the J gene TRBJ2-7; 9 nucleotides match TRBD2. Trimming at V came to 4 bases and at J to 4 bases, leaving 6 bases not matched to a gene. CDR3 length: 14 amino acids. In germline, CDR1 is SGHTS, CDR2 YDEGEE.